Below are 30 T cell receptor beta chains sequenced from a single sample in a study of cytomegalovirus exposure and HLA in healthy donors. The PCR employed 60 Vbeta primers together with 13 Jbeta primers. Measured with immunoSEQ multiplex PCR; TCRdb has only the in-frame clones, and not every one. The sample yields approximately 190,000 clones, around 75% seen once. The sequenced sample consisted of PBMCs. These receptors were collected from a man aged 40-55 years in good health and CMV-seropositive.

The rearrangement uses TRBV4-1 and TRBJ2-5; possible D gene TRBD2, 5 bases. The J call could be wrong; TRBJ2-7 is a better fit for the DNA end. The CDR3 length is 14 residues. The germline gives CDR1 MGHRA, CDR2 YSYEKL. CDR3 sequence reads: CASSGFREAREQYF. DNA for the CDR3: TGCGCCAGCAGCGGCTTCCGGGAAGCCCGCGAGCAGTACTTC.

The CDR3 DNA is TGCGCCAGCAGCCAAGATCGGCTGGGGGCGCGGGAGACCCAGTACTTC. Translation: CASSQDRLGARETQYF. The V gene is TRBV4-1, the J gene TRBJ2-5; D might be TRBD1 (6 bases). There are 16 residues in the CDR3. Trimming cost V 0 bases and J 5 bases, with 16 bases left between them. Germline V gives CDR1 MGHRA, CDR2 YSYEKL.

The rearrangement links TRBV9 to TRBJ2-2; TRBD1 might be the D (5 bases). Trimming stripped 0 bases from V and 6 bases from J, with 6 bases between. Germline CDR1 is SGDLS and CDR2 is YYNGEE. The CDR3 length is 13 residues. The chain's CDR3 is CASSVGGSGELFF. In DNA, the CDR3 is TGTGCCAGCAGCGTAGGGGGCTCCGGGGAGCTGTTTTTT.

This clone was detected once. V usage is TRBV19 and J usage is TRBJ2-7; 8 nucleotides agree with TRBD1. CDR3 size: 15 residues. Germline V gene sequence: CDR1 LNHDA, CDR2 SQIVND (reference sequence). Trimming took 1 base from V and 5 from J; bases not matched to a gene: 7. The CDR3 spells CASSIGRTGMDEQYF. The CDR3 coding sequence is TGTGCCAGTAGTATAGGTCGGACAGGGATGGACGAGCAGTACTTC.

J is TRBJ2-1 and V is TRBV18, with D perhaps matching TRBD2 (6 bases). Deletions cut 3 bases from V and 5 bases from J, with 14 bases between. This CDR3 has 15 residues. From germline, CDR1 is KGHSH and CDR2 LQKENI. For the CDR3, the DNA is TGTGCCAGCTCACCCCCGGAAGGGAGGAACAATGAGCAGTTCTTC. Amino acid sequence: CASSPPEGRNNEQFF.

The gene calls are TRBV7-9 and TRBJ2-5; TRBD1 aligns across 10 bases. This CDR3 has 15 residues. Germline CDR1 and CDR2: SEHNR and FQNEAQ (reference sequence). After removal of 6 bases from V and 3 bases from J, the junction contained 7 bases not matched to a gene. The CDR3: CASSFGDRGKETQYF. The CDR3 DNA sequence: TGTGCCAGCAGTTTCGGGGACAGGGGAAAAGAGACCCAGTACTTC.

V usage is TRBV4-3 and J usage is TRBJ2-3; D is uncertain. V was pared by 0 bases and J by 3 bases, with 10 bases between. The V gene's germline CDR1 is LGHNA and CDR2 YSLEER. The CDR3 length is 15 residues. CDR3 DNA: TGCGCCAGCAGCCAAGAGATACAGCCAACAGATACGCAGTATTTT. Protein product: CASSQEIQPTDTQYF.

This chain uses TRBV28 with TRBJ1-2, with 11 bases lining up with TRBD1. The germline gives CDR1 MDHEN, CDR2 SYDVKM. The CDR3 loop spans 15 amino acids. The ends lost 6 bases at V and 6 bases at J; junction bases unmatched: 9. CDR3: CASSHGTGGEDGYTF. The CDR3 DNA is TGTGCCAGCAGCCACGGGACAGGGGGGGAGGATGGCTACACCTTC.

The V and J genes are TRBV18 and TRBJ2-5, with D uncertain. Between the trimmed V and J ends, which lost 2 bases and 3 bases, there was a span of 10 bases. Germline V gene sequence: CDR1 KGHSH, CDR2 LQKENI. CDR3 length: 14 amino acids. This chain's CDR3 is CASSPGRVEETQYF. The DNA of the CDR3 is TGTGCCAGCTCACCAGGGCGTGTGGAAGAGACCCAGTACTTC.

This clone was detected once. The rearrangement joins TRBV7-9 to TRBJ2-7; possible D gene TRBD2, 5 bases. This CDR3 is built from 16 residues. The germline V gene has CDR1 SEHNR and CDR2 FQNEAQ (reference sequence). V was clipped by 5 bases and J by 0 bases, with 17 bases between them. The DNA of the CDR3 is TGTGCCAGCAGCCAAGGCGTGGGAGTCGCCTCCTACGAGCAGTACTTC. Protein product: CASSQGVGVASYEQYF.

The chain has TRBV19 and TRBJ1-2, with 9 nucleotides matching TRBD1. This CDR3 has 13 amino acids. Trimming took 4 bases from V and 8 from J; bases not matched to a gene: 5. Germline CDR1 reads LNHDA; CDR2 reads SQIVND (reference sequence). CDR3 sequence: CASSRDRAGGYTF. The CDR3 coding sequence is TGTGCCAGTAGTAGGGACAGGGCTGGGGGCTACACCTTC.

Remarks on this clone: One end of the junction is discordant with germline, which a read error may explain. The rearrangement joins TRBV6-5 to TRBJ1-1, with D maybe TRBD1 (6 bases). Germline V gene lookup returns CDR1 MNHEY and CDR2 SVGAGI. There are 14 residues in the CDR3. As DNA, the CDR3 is TGTGCCATCAGTCAGGACAGTGGGAACACTGAAGCTTTCTTT. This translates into CAISQDSGNTEAFF.

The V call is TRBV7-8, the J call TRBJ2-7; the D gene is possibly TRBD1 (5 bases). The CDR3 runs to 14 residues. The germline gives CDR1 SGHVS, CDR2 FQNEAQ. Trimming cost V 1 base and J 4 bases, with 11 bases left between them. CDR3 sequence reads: CASSLGLGRYEQYF. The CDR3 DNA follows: TGTGCCAGCAGCTTAGGGCTGGGGCGGTACGAGCAGTACTTC.

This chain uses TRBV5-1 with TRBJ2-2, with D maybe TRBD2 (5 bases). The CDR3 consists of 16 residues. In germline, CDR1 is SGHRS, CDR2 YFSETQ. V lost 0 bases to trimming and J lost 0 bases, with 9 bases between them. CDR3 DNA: TGCGCCAGCAGCTTGGTCGGGATTTCGAACACCGGGGAGCTGTTTTTT. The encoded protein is CASSLVGISNTGELFF.

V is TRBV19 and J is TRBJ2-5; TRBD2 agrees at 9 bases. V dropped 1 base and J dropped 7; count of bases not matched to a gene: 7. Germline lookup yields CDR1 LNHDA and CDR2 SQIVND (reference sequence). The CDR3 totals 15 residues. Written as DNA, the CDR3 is TGTGCCAGTAGTATAGGAGCGGGGGGATCCGGGACCCAGTACTTC. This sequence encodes CASSIGAGGSGTQYF.

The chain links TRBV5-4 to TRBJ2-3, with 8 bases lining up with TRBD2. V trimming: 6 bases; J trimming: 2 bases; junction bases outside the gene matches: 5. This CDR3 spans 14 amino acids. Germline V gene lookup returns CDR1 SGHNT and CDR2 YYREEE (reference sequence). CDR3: CASTGGPHTDTQYF. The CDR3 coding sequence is TGTGCCAGCACGGGGGGGCCACACACAGATACGCAGTATTTT.

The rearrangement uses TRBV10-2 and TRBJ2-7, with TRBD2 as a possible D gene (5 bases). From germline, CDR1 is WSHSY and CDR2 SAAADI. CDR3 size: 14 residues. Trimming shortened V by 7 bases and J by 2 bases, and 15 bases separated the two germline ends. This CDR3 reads CASKRTVEPYEQYF. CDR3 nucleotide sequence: TGCGCCAGCAAGCGGACGGTTGAACCCTACGAGCAGTACTTC.

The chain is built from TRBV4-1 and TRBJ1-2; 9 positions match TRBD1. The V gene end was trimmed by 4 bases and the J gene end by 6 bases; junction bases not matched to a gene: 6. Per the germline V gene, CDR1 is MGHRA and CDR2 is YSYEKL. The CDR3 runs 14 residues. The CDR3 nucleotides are TGCGCCAGCAGCCCTCGGACAGGGGAACATGGCTACACCTTC. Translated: CASSPRTGEHGYTF.

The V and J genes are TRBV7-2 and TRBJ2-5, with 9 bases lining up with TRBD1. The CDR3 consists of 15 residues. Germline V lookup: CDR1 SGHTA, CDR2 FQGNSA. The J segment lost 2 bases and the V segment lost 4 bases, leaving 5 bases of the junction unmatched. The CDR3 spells CASSSDRGVQETQYF. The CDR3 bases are TGTGCCAGCAGCTCGGACAGGGGAGTTCAAGAGACCCAGTACTTC.

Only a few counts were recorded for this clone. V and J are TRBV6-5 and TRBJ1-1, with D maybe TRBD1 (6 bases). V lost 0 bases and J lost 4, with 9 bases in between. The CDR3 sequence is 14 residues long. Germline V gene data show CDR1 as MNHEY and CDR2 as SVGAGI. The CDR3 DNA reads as TGTGCCAGCAGTTACTCGGGCAGGGGCACTGAAGCTTTCTTT. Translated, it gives CASSYSGRGTEAFF.

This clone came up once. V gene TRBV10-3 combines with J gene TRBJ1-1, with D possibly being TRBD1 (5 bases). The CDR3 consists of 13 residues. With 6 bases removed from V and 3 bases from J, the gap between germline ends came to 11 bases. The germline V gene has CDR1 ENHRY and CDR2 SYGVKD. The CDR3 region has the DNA TGTGCCATCAGCGCCGACAGATACACTGAAGCTTTCTTT. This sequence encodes CAISADRYTEAFF.

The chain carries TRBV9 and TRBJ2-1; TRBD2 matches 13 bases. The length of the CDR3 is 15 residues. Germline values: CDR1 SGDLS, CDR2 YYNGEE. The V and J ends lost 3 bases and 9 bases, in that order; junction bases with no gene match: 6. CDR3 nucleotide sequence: TGTGCCAGCAGCGGTGGACTAGCGGGGGACGGTGAGCAGTTCTTC. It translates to CASSGGLAGDGEQFF.

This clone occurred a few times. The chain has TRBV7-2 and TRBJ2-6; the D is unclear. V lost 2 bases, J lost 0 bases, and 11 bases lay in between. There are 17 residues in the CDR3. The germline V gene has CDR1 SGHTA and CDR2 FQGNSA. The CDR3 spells CASSLSVAGSGANVLTF. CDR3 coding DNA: TGTGCCAGCAGCTTATCTGTGGCAGGCTCTGGGGCCAACGTCCTGACTTTC.

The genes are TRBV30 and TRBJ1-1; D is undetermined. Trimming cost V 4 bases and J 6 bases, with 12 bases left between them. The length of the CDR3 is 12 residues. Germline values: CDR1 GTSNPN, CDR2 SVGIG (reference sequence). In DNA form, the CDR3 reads TGTGCCTGGATGCGGGAAAAGTCTGAAGCTTTCTTT. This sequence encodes CAWMREKSEAFF.

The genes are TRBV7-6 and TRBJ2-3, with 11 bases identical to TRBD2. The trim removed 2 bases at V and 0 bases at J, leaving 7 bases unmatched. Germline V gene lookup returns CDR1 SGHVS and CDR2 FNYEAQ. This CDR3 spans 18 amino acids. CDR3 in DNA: TGTGCCAGCAGCTTAAGGCCTAGCGGGGGGTCTAGCACAGATACGCAGTATTTT. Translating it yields CASSLRPSGGSSTDTQYF.

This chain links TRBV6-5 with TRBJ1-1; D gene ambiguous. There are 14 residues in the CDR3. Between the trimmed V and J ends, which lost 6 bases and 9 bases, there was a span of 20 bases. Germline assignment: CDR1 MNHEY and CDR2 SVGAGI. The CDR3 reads CASRGVHLGIQAFF. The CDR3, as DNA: TGTGCCAGCAGGGGAGTGCACTTAGGGATTCAAGCTTTCTTT.

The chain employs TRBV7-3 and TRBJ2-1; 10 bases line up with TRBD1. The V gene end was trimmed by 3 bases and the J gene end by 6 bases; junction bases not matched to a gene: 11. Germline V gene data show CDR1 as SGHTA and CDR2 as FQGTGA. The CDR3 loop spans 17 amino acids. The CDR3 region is CASSFAFRRDRGNEQFF. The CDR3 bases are TGTGCCAGCAGCTTTGCGTTTCGCCGGGACAGGGGCAATGAGCAGTTCTTC.

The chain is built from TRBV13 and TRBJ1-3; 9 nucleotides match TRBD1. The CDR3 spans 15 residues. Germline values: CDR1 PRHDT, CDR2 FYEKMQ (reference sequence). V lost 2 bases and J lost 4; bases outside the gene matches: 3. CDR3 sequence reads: CASSLRGQGGNTIYF. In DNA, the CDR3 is TGTGCCAGCAGCTTACGCGGACAGGGGGGAAACACCATATATTTT.

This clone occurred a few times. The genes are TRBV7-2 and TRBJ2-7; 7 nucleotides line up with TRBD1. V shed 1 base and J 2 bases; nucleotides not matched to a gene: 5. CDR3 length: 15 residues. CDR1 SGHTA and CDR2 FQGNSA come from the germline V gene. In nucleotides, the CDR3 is TGTGCCAGCAGCTTAGTTCCAGGGGGAACCTACGAGCAGTACTTC. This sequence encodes CASSLVPGGTYEQYF. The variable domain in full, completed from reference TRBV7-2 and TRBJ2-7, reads GAGVSQSPSNKVTEKGKDVELRCDPISGHTALYWYRQSLGQGLEFLIYFQGNSAPDKSGLPSDRFSAERTGGSVSTLTIQRTQQEDSAVYLCASSLVPGGTYEQYFGPGTRLTVT.

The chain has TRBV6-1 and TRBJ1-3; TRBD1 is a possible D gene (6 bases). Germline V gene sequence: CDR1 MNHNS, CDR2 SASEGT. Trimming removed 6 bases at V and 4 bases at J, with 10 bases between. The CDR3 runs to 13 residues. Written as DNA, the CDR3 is TGTGCCAGCAGCCCGGACAGCGGAAACACCATATATTTT. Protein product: CASSPDSGNTIYF.